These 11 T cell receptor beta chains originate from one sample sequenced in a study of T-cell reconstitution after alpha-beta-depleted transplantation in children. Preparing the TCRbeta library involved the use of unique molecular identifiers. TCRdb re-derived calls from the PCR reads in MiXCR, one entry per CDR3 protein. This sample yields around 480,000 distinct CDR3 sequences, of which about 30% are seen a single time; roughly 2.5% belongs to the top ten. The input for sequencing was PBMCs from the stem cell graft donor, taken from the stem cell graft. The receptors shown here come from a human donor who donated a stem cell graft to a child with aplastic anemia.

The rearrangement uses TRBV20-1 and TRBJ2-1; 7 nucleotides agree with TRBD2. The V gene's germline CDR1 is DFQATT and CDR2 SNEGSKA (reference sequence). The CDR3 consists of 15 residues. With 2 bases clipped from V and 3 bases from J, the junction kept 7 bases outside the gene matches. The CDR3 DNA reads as TGCAGTGCTAGATTAGCTAGCGGCCACTACAATGAGCAGTTCTTC. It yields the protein CSARLASGHYNEQFF.

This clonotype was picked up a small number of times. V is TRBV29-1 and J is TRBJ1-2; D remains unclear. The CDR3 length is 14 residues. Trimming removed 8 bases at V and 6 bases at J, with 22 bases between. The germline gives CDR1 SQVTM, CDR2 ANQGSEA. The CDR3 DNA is TGCAGCCCCCCCTTCCTGATGGGGAGCCATGGCTACACCTTC. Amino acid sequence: CSPPFLMGSHGYTF. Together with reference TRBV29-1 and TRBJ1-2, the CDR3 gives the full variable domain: SAVISQKPSRDICQRGTSLTIQCQVDSQVTMMFWYRQQPGQSLTLIATANQGSEATYESGFVIDKFPISRPNLTFSTLTVSNMSPEDSSIYLCSPPFLMGSHGYTFGSGTRLTVV.

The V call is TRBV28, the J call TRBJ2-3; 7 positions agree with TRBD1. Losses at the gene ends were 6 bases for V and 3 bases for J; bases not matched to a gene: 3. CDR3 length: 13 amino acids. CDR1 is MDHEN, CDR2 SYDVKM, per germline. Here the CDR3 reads CASRRQGTDTQYF. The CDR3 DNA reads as TGTGCCAGCAGACGACAGGGAACAGATACGCAGTATTTT. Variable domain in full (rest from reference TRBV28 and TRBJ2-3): DVKVTQSSRYLVKRTGEKVFLECVQDMDHENMFWYRQDPGLGLRLIYFSYDVKMKEKGDIPEGYSVSREKKERFSLILESASTNQTSMYLCASRRQGTDTQYFGPGTRLTVL.

CDR3 amino acids: CASSPGYLSMTLFSTYGYTF. Written as DNA, the CDR3 is TGTGCCAGCTCACCAGGATATCTTTCGATGACCCTCTTCTCAACGTATGGCTACACCTTC. This rearrangement joins TRBV18 to TRBJ1-2; D is undetermined. In germline, CDR1 is KGHSH, CDR2 LQKENI. This CDR3 region has 20 residues. The V end lost 2 bases, the J end lost 5 bases, and 30 bases lay between the germline ends. Variable domain in full (rest from reference TRBV18 and TRBJ1-2): NAGVMQNPRHLVRRRGQEARLRCSPMKGHSHVYWYRQLPEEGLKFMVYLQKENIIDESGMPKERFSAEFPKEGPSILRIQQVVRGDSAAYFCASSPGYLSMTLFSTYGYTFGSGTRLTVV.

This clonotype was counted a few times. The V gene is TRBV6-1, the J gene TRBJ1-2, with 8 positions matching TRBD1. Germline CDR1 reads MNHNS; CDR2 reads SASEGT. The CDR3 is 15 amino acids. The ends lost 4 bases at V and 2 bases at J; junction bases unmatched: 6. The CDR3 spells CASSGDRGLNYGYTF. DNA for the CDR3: TGTGCCAGCAGTGGCGACAGGGGCTTGAACTATGGCTACACCTTC.

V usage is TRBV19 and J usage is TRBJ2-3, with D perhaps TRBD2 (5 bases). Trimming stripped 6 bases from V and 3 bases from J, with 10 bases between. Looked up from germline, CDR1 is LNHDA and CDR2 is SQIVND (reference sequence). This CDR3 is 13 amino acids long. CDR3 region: CASRVPGTDTQYF. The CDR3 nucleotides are TGTGCCAGTAGGGTTCCGGGGACAGATACGCAGTATTTT.

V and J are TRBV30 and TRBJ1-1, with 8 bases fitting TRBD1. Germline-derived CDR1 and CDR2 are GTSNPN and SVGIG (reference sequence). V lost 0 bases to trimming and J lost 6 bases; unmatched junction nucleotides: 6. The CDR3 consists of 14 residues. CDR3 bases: TGTGCCTGGAGTGTCCAGGGGGCGTTGGCTGAAGCTTTCTTT. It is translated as CAWSVQGALAEAFF.

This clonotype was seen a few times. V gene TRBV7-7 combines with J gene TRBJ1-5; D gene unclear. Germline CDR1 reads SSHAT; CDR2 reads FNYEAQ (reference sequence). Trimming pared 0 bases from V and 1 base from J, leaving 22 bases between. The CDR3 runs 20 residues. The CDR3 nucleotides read TGTGCCAGCAGCTTAGCGGTTTTCCGGATGAGGGAAGTGAGCAATCAGCCCCAGCATTTT. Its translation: CASSLAVFRMREVSNQPQHF.

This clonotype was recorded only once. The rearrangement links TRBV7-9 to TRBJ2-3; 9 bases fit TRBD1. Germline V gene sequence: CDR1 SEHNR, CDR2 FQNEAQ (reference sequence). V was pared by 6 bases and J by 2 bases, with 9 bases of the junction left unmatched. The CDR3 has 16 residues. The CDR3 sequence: CASSSLRTGDTDTQYF. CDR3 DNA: TGTGCCAGCAGTTCACTTCGGACAGGGGACACAGATACGCAGTATTTT.

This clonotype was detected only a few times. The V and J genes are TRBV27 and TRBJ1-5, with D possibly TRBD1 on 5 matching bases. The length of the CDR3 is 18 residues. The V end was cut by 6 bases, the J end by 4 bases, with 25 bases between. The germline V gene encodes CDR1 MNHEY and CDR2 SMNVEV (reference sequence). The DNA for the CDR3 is TGTGCCAGCAGCGCGGGGGGGGTCGGATACCATACTAATCAGCCCCAGCATTTT. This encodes CASSAGGVGYHTNQPQHF.

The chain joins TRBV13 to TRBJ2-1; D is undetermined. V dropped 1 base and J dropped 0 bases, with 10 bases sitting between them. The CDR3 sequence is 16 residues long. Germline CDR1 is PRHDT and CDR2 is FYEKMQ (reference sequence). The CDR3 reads CASSLDRASSYNEQFF. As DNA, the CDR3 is TGTGCCAGCAGCTTAGATCGGGCGAGCTCCTACAATGAGCAGTTCTTC.